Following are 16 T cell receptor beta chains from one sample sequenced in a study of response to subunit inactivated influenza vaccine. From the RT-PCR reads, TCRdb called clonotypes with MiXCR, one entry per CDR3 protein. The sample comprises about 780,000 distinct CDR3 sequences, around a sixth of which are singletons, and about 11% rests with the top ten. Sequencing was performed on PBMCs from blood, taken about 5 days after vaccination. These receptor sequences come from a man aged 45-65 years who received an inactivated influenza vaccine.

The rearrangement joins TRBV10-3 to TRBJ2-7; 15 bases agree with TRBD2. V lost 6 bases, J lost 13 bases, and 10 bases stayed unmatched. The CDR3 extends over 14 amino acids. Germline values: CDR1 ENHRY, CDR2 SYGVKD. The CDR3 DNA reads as TGTGCCATCAGCGCCGGGACTAGCGGGGGGACACGTTACTTC. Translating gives CAISAGTSGGTRYF.

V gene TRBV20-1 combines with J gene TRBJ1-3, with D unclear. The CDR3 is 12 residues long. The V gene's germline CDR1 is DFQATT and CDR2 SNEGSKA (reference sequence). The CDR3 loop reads CSGLGSGNTIYF. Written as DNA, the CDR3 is TGCAGCGGGTTGGGGTCTGGAAACACCATATATTTT.

CDR3 nucleotide sequence: TGCAGTGCTAGACCCGGGACTAGCGGGGGGGTGGGCGAGCAGTACTTC. Amino acids: CSARPGTSGGVGEQYF. The chain carries TRBV20-1 and TRBJ2-7; 16 nucleotides match TRBD2. This CDR3 region has 16 residues. Germline trimming cut 2 bases from V and 6 bases from J; bases unmatched to any gene: 7. From germline, CDR1 is DFQATT and CDR2 SNEGSKA (reference sequence).

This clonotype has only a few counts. CDR3 residues: CAISGRANVLTF. The CDR3 DNA follows: TGTGCCATCAGTGGCAGGGCCAACGTCCTGACTTTC. The chain employs TRBV10-3 and TRBJ2-6, with D unclear. V dropped 4 bases and J dropped 5 bases, with 3 bases sitting between them. CDR3 length: 12 amino acids. Germline-derived CDR1 and CDR2 are ENHRY and SYGVKD.

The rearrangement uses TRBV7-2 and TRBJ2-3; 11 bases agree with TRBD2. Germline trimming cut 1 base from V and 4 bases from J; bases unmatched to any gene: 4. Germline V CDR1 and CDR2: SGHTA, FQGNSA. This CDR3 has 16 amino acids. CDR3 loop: CASSLVAGGPPDTQYF. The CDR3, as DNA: TGTGCCAGCAGCTTAGTAGCGGGGGGGCCGCCAGATACGCAGTATTTT.

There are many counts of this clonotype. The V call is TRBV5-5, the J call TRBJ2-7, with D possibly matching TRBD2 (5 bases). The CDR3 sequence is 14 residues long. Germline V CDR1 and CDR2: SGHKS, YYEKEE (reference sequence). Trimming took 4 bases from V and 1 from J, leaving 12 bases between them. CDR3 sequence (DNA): TGTGCCAGCAGCGGGCAGGACTTTTCCTACGAGCAGTACTTC. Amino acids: CASSGQDFSYEQYF.

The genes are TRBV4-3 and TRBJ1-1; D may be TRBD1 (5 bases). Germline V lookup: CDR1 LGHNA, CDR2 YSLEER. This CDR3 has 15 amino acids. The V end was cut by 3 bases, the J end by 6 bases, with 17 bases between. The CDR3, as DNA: TGCGCCAGCAGCCAGGAGGGACGCGACGAGGCTGAAGCTTTCTTT. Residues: CASSQEGRDEAEAFF.

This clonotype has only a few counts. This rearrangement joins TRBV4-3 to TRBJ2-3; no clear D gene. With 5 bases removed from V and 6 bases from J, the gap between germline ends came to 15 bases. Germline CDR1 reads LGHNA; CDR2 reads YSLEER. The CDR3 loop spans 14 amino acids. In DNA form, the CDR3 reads TGCGCCAGCAGCGCCGAGCAAGTGCATGATACGCAGTATTTT. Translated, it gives CASSAEQVHDTQYF.

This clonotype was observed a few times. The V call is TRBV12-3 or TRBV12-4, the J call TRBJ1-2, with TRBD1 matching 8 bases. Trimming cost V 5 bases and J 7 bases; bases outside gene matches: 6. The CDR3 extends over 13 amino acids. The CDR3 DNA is TGTGCCAGCAGTCCCCTGACAGGGGCTGGCTACACCTTC. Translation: CASSPLTGAGYTF.

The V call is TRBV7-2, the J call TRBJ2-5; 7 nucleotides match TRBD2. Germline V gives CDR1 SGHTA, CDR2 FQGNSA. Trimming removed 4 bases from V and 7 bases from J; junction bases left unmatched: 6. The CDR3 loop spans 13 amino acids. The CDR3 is CASSSGGFGTQYF. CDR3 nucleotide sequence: TGTGCCAGCAGCTCCGGGGGGTTCGGGACCCAGTACTTC.

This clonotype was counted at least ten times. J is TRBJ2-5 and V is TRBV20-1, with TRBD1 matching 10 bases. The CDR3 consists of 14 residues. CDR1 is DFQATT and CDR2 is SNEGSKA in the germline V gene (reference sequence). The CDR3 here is CSAPGQGYQETQYF. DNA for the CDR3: TGCAGCGCTCCGGGACAGGGGTACCAAGAGACCCAGTACTTC.

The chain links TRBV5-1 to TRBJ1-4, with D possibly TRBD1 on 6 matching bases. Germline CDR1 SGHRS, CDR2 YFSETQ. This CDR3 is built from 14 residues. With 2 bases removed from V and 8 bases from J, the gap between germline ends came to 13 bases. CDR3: CASSFDATGEKLFF. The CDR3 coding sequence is TGCGCCAGCAGCTTTGACGCGACAGGAGAAAAACTGTTTTTT.

The chain's CDR3 is CASSPPGQGLNQPQHF. CDR3 bases: TGTGCCAGCAGTCCCCCCGGACAGGGGTTGAATCAGCCCCAGCATTTT. The V gene is TRBV6-2 or TRBV6-3, the J gene TRBJ1-5, with 9 bases aligning to TRBD1. This CDR3 region has 16 residues. V gave up 5 bases and J gave up 4 bases; unmatched junction bases: 9. Germline CDR1 MNHEY, CDR2 SVGEGT.

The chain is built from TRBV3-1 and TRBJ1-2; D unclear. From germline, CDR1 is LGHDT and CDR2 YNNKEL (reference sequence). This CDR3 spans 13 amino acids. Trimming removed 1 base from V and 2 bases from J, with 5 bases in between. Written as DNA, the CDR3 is TGTGCCAGCAGCCAAGTAGGAAACTATGGCTACACCTTC. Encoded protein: CASSQVGNYGYTF.

CDR3 loop: CASSPGTDLYEQYF. CDR3 bases: TGTGCCAGCAGTCCCGGGACGGACCTCTACGAGCAGTACTTC. This chain connects TRBV5-5 to TRBJ2-7; D may match TRBD1 or TRBD2 (5 bases each). From germline, CDR1 is SGHKS and CDR2 YYEKEE (reference sequence). This CDR3 comprises 14 residues. V was pared by 5 bases and J by 3 bases, with 15 bases between.

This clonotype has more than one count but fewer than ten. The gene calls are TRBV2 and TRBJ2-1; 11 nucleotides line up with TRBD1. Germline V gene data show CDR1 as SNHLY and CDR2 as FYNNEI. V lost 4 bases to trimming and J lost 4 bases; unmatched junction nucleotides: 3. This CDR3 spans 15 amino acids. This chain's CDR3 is CASSGDRGGYNEQFF. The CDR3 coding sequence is TGTGCCAGCAGTGGGGACAGGGGGGGGTACAATGAGCAGTTCTTC. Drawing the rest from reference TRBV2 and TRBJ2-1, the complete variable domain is EPEVTQTPSHQVTQMGQEVILRCVPISNHLYFYWYRQILGQKVEFLVSFYNNEISEKSEIFDDQFSVERPDGSNFTLKIRSTKLEDSAMYFCASSGDRGGYNEQFFGPGTRLTVL.